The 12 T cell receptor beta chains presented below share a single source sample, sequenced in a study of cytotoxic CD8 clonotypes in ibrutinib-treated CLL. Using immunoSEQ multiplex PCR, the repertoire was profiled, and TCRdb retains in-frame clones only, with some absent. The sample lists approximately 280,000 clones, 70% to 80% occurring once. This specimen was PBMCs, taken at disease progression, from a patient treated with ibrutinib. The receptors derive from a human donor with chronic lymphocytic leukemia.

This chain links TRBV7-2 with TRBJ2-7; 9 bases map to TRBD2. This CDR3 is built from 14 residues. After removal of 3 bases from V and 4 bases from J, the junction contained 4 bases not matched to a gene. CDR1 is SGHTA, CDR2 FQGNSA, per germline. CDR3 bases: TGTGCCAGCAGCTTGGCGGGAGGGCTTTACGAGCAGTACTTC. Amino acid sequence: CASSLAGGLYEQYF. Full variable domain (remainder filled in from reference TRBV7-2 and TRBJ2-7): GAGVSQSPSNKVTEKGKDVELRCDPISGHTALYWYRQSLGQGLEFLIYFQGNSAPDKSGLPSDRFSAERTGGSVSTLTIQRTQQEDSAVYLCASSLAGGLYEQYFGPGTRLTVT.

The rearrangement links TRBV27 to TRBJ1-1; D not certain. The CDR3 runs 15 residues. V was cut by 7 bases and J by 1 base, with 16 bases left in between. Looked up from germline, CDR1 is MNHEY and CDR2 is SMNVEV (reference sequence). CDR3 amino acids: CASTRRGRENTEAFF. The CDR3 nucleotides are TGTGCCAGCACACGTCGGGGAAGGGAGAACACTGAAGCTTTCTTT.

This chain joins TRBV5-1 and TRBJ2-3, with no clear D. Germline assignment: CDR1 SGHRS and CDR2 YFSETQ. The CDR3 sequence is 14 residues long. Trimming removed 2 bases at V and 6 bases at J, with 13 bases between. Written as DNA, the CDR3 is TGCGCCAGCAGCTTACTTCAAGACGGGGATACGCAGTATTTT. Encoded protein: CASSLLQDGDTQYF.

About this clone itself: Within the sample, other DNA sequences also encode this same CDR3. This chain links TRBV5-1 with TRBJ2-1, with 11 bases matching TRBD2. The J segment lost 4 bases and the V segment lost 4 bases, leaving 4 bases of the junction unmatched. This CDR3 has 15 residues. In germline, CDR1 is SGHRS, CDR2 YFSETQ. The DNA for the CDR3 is TGCGCCAGCAGCGCCGGGACTAGCGGTTACAATGAGCAGTTCTTC. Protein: CASSAGTSGYNEQFF. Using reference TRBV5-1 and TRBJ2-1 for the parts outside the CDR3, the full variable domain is KAGVTQTPRYLIKTRGQQVTLSCSPISGHRSVSWYQQTPGQGLQFLFEYFSETQRNKGNFPGRFSGRQFSNSRSEMNVSTLELGDSALYLCASSAGTSGYNEQFFGPGTRLTVL.

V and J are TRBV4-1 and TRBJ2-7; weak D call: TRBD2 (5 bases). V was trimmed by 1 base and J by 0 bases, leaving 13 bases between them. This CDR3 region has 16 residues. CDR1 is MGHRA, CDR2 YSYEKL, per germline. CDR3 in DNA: TGCGCCAGCAGCCAAGCCCCGAGGGCCCCCTCCTACGAGCAGTACTTC. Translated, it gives CASSQAPRAPSYEQYF.

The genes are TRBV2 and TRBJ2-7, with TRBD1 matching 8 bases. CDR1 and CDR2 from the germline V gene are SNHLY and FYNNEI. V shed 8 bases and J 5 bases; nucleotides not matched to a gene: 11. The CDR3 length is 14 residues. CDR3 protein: CASDAGQGVHEQYF. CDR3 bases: TGTGCCAGCGATGCCGGACAGGGCGTCCACGAGCAGTACTTC.

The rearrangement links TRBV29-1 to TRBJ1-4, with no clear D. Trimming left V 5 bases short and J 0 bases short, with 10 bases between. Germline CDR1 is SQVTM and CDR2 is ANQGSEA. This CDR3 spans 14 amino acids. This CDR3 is CSVSPSTTNEKLFF. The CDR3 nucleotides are TGCAGCGTTTCCCCCAGCACAACTAATGAAAAACTGTTTTTT.

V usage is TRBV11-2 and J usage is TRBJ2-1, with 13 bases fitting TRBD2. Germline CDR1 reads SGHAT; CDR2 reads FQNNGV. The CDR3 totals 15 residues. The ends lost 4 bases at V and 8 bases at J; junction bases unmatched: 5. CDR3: CASSSRTSGGDEQFF. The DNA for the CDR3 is TGTGCCAGCAGCTCCCGAACTAGCGGGGGGGATGAGCAGTTCTTC.

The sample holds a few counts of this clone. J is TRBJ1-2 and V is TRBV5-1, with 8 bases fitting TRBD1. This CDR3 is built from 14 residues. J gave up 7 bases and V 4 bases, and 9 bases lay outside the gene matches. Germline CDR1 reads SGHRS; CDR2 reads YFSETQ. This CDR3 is CASSPGQGPFGYTF. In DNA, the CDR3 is TGCGCCAGCAGCCCCGGACAGGGACCATTTGGCTACACCTTC. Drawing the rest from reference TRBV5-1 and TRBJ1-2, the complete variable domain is KAGVTQTPRYLIKTRGQQVTLSCSPISGHRSVSWYQQTPGQGLQFLFEYFSETQRNKGNFPGRFSGRQFSNSRSEMNVSTLELGDSALYLCASSPGQGPFGYTFGSGTRLTVV.

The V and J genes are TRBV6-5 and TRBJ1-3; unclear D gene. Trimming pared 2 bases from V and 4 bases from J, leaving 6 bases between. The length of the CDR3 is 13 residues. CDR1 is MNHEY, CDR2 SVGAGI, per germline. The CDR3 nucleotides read TGTGCCAGCAGTTACGCTTCCGGAAACACCATATATTTT. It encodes CASSYASGNTIYF.

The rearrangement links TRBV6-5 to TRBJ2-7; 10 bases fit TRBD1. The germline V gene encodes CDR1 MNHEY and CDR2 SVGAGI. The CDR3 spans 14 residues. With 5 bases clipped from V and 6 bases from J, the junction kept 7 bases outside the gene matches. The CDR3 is CASSPDRGRSEQYF. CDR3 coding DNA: TGTGCCAGCAGTCCCGACAGGGGGCGAAGCGAGCAGTACTTC.

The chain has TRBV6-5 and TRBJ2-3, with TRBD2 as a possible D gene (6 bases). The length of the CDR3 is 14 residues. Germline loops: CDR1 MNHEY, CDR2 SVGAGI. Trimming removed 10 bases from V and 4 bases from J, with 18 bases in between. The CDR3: CAIPGAGSSDTQYF. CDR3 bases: TGTGCCATCCCTGGGGCGGGGTCGTCAGATACGCAGTATTTT.